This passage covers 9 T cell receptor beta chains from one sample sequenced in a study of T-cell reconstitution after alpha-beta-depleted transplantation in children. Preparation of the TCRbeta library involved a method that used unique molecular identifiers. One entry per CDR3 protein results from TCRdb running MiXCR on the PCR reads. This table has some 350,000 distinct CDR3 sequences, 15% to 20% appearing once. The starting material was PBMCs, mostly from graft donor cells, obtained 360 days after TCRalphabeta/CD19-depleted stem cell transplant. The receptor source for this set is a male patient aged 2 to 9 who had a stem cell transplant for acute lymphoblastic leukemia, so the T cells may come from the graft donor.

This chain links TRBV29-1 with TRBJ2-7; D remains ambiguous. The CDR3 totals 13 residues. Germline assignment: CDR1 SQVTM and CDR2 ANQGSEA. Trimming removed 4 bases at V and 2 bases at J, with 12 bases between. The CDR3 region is CSVGNGPTYEQYF. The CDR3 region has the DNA TGCAGCGTTGGAAACGGTCCTACCTACGAGCAGTACTTC.

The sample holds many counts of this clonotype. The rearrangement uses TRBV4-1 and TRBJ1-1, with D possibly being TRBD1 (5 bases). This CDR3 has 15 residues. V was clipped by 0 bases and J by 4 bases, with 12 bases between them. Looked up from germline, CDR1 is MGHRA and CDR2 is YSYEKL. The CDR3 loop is CASSQEMRGSTEAFF. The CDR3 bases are TGCGCCAGCAGCCAAGAAATGAGGGGAAGCACTGAAGCTTTCTTT.

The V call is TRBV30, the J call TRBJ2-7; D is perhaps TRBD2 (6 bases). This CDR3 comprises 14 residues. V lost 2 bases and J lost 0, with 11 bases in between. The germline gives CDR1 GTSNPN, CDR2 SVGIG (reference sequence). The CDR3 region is CAWSRSSVSYEQYF. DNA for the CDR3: TGTGCCTGGAGTAGGTCTAGCGTCTCCTACGAGCAGTACTTC.

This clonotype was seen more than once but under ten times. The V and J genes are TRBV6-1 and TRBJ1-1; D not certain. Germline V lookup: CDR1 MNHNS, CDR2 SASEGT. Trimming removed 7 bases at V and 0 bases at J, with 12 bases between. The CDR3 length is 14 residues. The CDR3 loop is CASTLRRVNTEAFF. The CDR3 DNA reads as TGTGCCAGCACCCTAAGGCGAGTGAACACTGAAGCTTTCTTT.

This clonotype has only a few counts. The DNA for the CDR3 is TGCAGCGTTGAAGAGAGCGGGAGTTACTCCTACGAGCAGTACTTC. This translates into CSVEESGSYSYEQYF. The chain is built from TRBV29-1 and TRBJ2-7; TRBD2 agrees at 8 bases. CDR1 and CDR2 (germline): SQVTM, ANQGSEA. CDR3 length: 15 residues. After removal of 0 bases from V and 0 bases from J, the junction contained 4 bases not matched to a gene.

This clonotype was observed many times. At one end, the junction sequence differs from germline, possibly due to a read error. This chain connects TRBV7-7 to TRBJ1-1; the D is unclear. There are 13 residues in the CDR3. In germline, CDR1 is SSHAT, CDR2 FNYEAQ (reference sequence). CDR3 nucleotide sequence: TGTGCTAGCAGCTTTCGGGAGAACACTGAAGCTTTCTTT. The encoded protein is CASSFRENTEAFF.

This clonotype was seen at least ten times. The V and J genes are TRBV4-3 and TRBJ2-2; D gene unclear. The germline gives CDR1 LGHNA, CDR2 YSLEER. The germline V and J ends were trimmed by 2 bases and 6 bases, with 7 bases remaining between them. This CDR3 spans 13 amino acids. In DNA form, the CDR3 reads TGCGCCAGCAGCCAAAATTGGCCCGGGGAGCTGTTTTTT. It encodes CASSQNWPGELFF.

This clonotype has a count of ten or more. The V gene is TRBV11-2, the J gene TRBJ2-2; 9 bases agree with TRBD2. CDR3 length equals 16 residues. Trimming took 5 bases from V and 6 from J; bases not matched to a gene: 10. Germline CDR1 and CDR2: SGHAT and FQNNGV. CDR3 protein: CASSTLAGVLSGELFF. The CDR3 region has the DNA TGTGCCAGCAGCACATTAGCGGGAGTACTATCCGGGGAGCTGTTTTTT.

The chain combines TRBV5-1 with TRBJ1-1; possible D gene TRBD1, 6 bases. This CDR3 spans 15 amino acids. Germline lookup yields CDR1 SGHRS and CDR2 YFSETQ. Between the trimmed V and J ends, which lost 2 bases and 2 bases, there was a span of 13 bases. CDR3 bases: TGCGCCAGCAGCTTACATCCGGGGGCTAACACTGAAGCTTTCTTT. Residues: CASSLHPGANTEAFF.